This T cell receptor (beta chain) was captured by sequencing in a study of cytomegalovirus exposure and HLA in healthy donors. CDR3 length: 15 residues. Germline V gives CDR1 SGHRS, CDR2 YFSETQ. J lost 2 bases, V lost 4 bases, and 7 bases had no gene match. The PCR had 60 Vbeta and 13 Jbeta primers. Assay: immunoSEQ multiplex PCR; the TCRdb copy retains only in-frame clones and omits some. The table records some 100,000 clones, roughly four fifths of them present only once. This chain connects TRBV5-1 to TRBJ2-7; 9 positions match TRBD1. This clonotype originated in a woman in her thirties or forties in good health and CMV-seropositive. The specimen sequenced was PBMCs. Written as DNA, the CDR3 is TGCGCCAGCAGCGCCGGGACAGGGCTCCCCTACGAGCAGTACTTC. Protein product: CASSAGTGLPYEQYF. Looking up the rest from reference TRBV5-1 and TRBJ2-7 gives the full variable domain: KAGVTQTPRYLIKTRGQQVTLSCSPISGHRSVSWYQQTPGQGLQFLFEYFSETQRNKGNFPGRFSGRQFSNSRSEMNVSTLELGDSALYLCASSAGTGLPYEQYFGPGTRLTVT.